The subject of this entry is one T cell receptor (beta chain). Tumor tissue was taken before any definitive surgery or chemotherapy was given. This table comes from immunoSEQ multiplex PCR, and its TCRdb copy is limited to in-frame clones, with some not included. In the table there are over 2,000 clones, approximately 71% of which are singletons. The data are from a study of high-grade serous ovarian cancer treatment subgroups. Study context: On average, approximately 14,000 reads and 7,000 to 8,500 unique TCR beta rearrangements were obtained per sample.

V dropped 3 bases and J dropped 10; count of bases not matched to a gene: 12. Germline V gene sequence: CDR1 LNHDA, CDR2 SQIVND (reference sequence). This CDR3 has 16 residues. This receptor was taken from a human donor with high-grade serous ovarian cancer. Sequencing was done on a sample of tumor tissue. This rearrangement joins TRBV19 to TRBJ2-1; TRBD2 matches at 10 bases. Here the CDR3 reads CASSINGVSGGSEQFF. The DNA for the CDR3 is TGTGCCAGTAGTATTAACGGGGTTAGCGGGGGGTCGGAGCAGTTCTTC.